This TCR beta chain was obtained from a study of T cell changes during pregnancy in multiple sclerosis. CDR3 length equals 13 residues. The germline V and J ends were trimmed by 6 bases and 4 bases, with 12 bases remaining between them. Germline V gene sequence: CDR1 LGHNT, CDR2 FRNRAP. TCRdb's table, derived via immunoSEQ multiplex PCR, lists solely in-frame clones and lacks some. Here the sample spans tens of thousands of clones, about 91% being singletons. Sequenced here: CD8+ T cells from peripheral blood mononuclear cells, sampled in the second trimester of pregnancy. This receptor was taken from a female donor with multiple sclerosis, enrolled in a pregnancy study. V and J are TRBV12-5 and TRBJ1-1, with a weak D call TRBD1 (5 bases). CDR3 nucleotide sequence: TGTGCTAGTGGAACCGGACATTCCACTGAAGCTTTCTTT. It translates to CASGTGHSTEAFF.